This T cell receptor beta chain was captured by sequencing in a study of T cells in localized non-small cell lung cancer. General observations from the study: Appearance in adjacent lung was seen for a median around 60 of the top 100 tumor clones. Uninvolved adjacent lung showed higher T cell clonality than tumor.

Method: immunoSEQ multiplex PCR; TCRdb's copy keeps in-frame clones and lacks some. The sample gives around 20,000 clones, over 80% of which show up once; about 2.5% is in the top ten. As to this clone: What it recognizes is unknown.

Trimming at V came to 3 bases and at J to 2 bases, leaving 7 bases not matched to a gene. CDR1 and CDR2 from the germline V gene are LNHDA and SQIVND (reference sequence). The CDR3 covers 16 residues. The gene calls are TRBV19 and TRBJ2-3; 8 bases map to TRBD2. The source was peripheral blood, collected before any cancer treatment. This receptor was taken from a woman aged 40-70 years with stage I lung adenocarcinoma. This CDR3 reads CASSIGGGGPTDTQYF. CDR3 coding DNA: TGTGCCAGTAGTATCGGTGGCGGGGGGCCCACAGATACGCAGTATTTT.